What follows are 21 T cell receptor beta chains derived from one specimen sequenced in a study of T cell repertoires in cytomegalovirus infection. TCRdb fed the reads into MiXCR, producing one record per CDR3 protein. The sample carries approximately 200,000 distinct CDR3 sequences, roughly 22% recorded once. The sample consisted of CD8+ T cells from PBMCs. The source is a human donor in good health (CMV status not recorded). Some clones in this sample may be carry-over from other donors' samples.

In its sample, this clonotype was seen many times. The chain recombines TRBV7-9 with TRBJ1-6, with D unresolved. Trimming pared 6 bases from V and 7 bases from J, leaving 13 bases between. Germline V gene sequence: CDR1 SEHNR, CDR2 FQNEAQ (reference sequence). This CDR3 is built from 14 residues. CDR3 nucleotide sequence: TGTGCCAGCAGGGCAGAGTTTAGGAATTCACCCCTCCACTTT. It is translated as CASRAEFRNSPLHF. Looking up the rest from reference TRBV7-9 and TRBJ1-6 gives the full variable domain: DTGVSQNPRHKITKRGQNVTFRCDPISEHNRLYWYRQTLGQGPEFLTYFQNEAQLEKSRLLSDRFSAERPKGSFSTLEIQRTEQGDSAMYLCASRAEFRNSPLHFGNGTRLTVT.

The V gene is TRBV6-6, the J gene TRBJ2-5, with 7 bases matching TRBD1. V lost 0 bases to trimming and J lost 5 bases; unmatched junction nucleotides: 3. Germline V CDR1 and CDR2: MNHNY, SVGAGI (reference sequence). The CDR3 contains 14 residues. The CDR3 reads CASSYSDRAETQYF. In nucleotides, the CDR3 is TGTGCCAGCAGTTACTCCGACAGGGCGGAGACCCAGTACTTC.

This clonotype was found many times. The chain recombines TRBV4-1 with TRBJ2-7; 9 bases line up with TRBD2. The ends lost 4 bases at V and 3 bases at J; junction bases unmatched: 4. The V gene's germline CDR1 is MGHRA and CDR2 YSYEKL. This CDR3 region has 14 residues. The CDR3 region has the DNA TGCGCCAGCAGCCCTCAGCGGGGGGACTACGAGCAGTACTTC. This translates into CASSPQRGDYEQYF.

This clonotype was detected only a few times. This chain uses TRBV6-6 with TRBJ2-7; D may correspond to TRBD1 or TRBD2 (5 bases each). Trimming pared 7 bases from V and 6 bases from J, leaving 10 bases between. Germline V gene lookup returns CDR1 MNHNY and CDR2 SVGAGI (reference sequence). This CDR3 has 11 residues. The CDR3 reads CASIRGAEQYF. In nucleotides, the CDR3 is TGTGCCAGCATACGAGGGGCCGAGCAGTACTTC.

V usage is TRBV11-1 and J usage is TRBJ2-1, with TRBD2 matching over 7 bases. Germline V CDR1 and CDR2: SGHAT, FQDESV (reference sequence). J gave up 3 bases and V 2 bases, and 13 bases lay outside the gene matches. The length of the CDR3 is 18 residues. The CDR3 reads CASSLFVGTTTGYNEQFF. Here the CDR3 DNA reads TGTGCCAGCAGCTTATTTGTAGGGACTACCACCGGCTACAATGAGCAGTTCTTC.

This clonotype occurred many times. The V gene is TRBV29-1, the J gene TRBJ2-3; 7 nucleotides align to TRBD2. The CDR3 has 14 amino acids. V was clipped by 8 bases and J by 2 bases; unmatched bases: 10. Germline assignment: CDR1 SQVTM and CDR2 ANQGSEA. CDR3 sequence reads: CSFHSGKDTDTQYF. As DNA, the CDR3 is TGCAGCTTTCACAGCGGGAAGGACACAGATACGCAGTATTTT.

The V gene is TRBV29-1, the J gene TRBJ2-7; D might be TRBD1 (6 bases). CDR1 and CDR2 from the germline V gene are SQVTM and ANQGSEA. Between the trimmed V and J ends, which lost 7 bases and 5 bases, there was a span of 18 bases. The CDR3 has 13 residues. CDR3 nucleotide sequence: TGCAGCGCATCGACAGGCGCTGGCGACGAGCAGTACTTC. Its translation: CSASTGAGDEQYF.

This chain joins TRBV29-1 and TRBJ2-7; D gene unclear. CDR1 is SQVTM and CDR2 is ANQGSEA in the germline V gene. The V end was cut by 5 bases, the J end by 0 bases, with 8 bases between. CDR3 length: 12 residues. The CDR3 bases are TGCAGCGTTACCCTAAACTCCTACGAGCAGTACTTC. It yields the protein CSVTLNSYEQYF.

At least ten counts were recorded for this clonotype. This chain uses TRBV12-3 or TRBV12-4 with TRBJ2-1; D may be TRBD1 (6 bases). Trimming removed 6 bases at V and 4 bases at J, with 10 bases between. The length of the CDR3 is 13 residues. CDR3 DNA sequence: TGTGCCAGCAGCCTACAGGGATACAATGAGCAGTTCTTC. This codes for CASSLQGYNEQFF.

This clonotype was seen only a few times. The chain is built from TRBV5-5 and TRBJ1-4, with D possibly being TRBD1 (5 bases). CDR3 length equals 14 residues. Germline lookup yields CDR1 SGHKS and CDR2 YYEKEE (reference sequence). V shed 5 bases and J shed 3 bases, with 11 bases lying between them. CDR3 DNA: TGTGCCAGCAGAAGAGGGACCTCTAATGAAAAACTGTTTTTT. Translating gives CASRRGTSNEKLFF.

This sequence joins TRBV7-9 and TRBJ1-1; possibly TRBD1 for D (5 bases). The V gene lost 5 bases and the J gene lost 4 bases, with 14 bases spanning the gap. CDR1 and CDR2 (germline): SEHNR, FQNEAQ (reference sequence). The CDR3 is made up of 14 amino acids. The chain's CDR3 is CASSMVGDPTEAFF. CDR3 sequence (DNA): TGTGCCAGCAGCATGGTAGGGGATCCCACTGAAGCTTTCTTT.

This clonotype was seen a handful of times. The chain has TRBV2 and TRBJ2-7, with D unclear. Germline CDR1 reads SNHLY; CDR2 reads FYNNEI. This CDR3 region has 14 residues. The V end lost 1 base, the J end lost 0 bases, and 7 bases lay between the germline ends. Here the CDR3 DNA reads TGTGCCAGCAGTGAAGGGTGGGCCTCCTACGAGCAGTACTTC. Translating it yields CASSEGWASYEQYF.

The chain recombines TRBV14 with TRBJ2-7; D is possibly TRBD2 (5 bases). V was shortened by 2 bases and J by 6 bases, with 14 bases between the two germline ends. This CDR3 has 14 amino acids. Germline lookup yields CDR1 SGHDN and CDR2 FVKESK. The CDR3 spells CASSQRGLGSEQYF. CDR3 sequence (DNA): TGTGCCAGCAGCCAACGTGGACTGGGGTCCGAGCAGTACTTC.

In its sample, this clonotype was seen many times. The rearrangement links TRBV7-6 to TRBJ1-4; 7 bases line up with TRBD1. Germline loops: CDR1 SGHVS, CDR2 FNYEAQ. This CDR3 has 14 amino acids. V trimming: 6 bases; J trimming: 3 bases; junction bases outside the gene matches: 4. As DNA, the CDR3 is TGTGCCAGCAGTTCGACAGGGCCTAATGAAAAACTGTTTTTT. Translated: CASSSTGPNEKLFF.

This chain uses TRBV19 with TRBJ1-1, with D hard to call. V lost 5 bases and J 0 bases, leaving 13 bases between the germline ends. The CDR3 length is 15 residues. Germline loops: CDR1 LNHDA, CDR2 SQIVND (reference sequence). For the CDR3, the DNA is TGTGCCAGTAGTTGGTCGGCTCTCATGAACACTGAAGCTTTCTTT. The encoded protein is CASSWSALMNTEAFF.

This clonotype has ten or more counts. V and J are TRBV10-3 and TRBJ2-5; D gene uncertain. CDR1 is ENHRY, CDR2 SYGVKD, per germline. The CDR3 consists of 13 residues. The V gene lost 4 bases and the J gene lost 2 bases, with 8 bases spanning the gap. CDR3 in amino acids: CAISVADQETQYF. CDR3 bases: TGTGCCATCAGTGTTGCAGATCAAGAGACCCAGTACTTC.

J is TRBJ2-1 and V is TRBV7-9; D assignment may be TRBD1 or TRBD2 (6 bases each). The CDR3 covers 16 residues. The germline CDR1 and CDR2 sequences are SEHNR and FQNEAQ (reference sequence). V shed 4 bases and J shed 5 bases, with 18 bases lying between them. CDR3 DNA sequence: TGTGCCAGCAGCTGGCGACTGGGGGGCCAGAACAATGAGCAGTTCTTC. It specifies CASSWRLGGQNNEQFF.

Here the CDR3 reads CASSQVLQETQYF. CDR3 in DNA: TGTGCCAGCAGCCAAGTCCTACAAGAGACCCAGTACTTC. The chain joins TRBV3-1 to TRBJ2-5; D not resolved. The germline V gene encodes CDR1 LGHDT and CDR2 YNNKEL (reference sequence). Trimming took 1 base from V and 2 from J, leaving 5 bases between them. CDR3 length equals 13 residues.

Notes on this clonotype: Likely a read error: the CDR3 ends without its conserved phenylalanine or tryptophan. The chain couples TRBV14 to TRBJ1-5; D unclear. The V and J ends lost 1 base and 4 bases respectively, with 5 bases between them. Looked up from germline, CDR1 is SGHDN and CDR2 is FVKESK. This CDR3 has 13 residues. The CDR3 protein is CASSQGGNQPQHL. CDR3 sequence (DNA): TGTGCCAGCAGCCAAGGAGGTAATCAGCCCCAGCATCTT.

This clonotype showed up many times. The gene calls are TRBV12-3 or TRBV12-4 and TRBJ1-6; no firm D call. V lost 4 bases, J lost 9 bases, and 13 bases lay in between. This CDR3 comprises 14 residues. CDR3 sequence reads: CASSYRGGFSPLHF. The CDR3 DNA reads as TGTGCCAGCAGTTACCGCGGAGGATTTTCACCCCTCCACTTT.

The V and J genes are TRBV7-4 and TRBJ2-1; D remains unclear. This CDR3 has 12 amino acids. Germline V gives CDR1 SGHVT, CDR2 SQSDAQ. V gave up 5 bases and J gave up 15 bases, with 17 bases separating them. The CDR3 DNA is TGTGCCAGCAGCCCCCCCGGAGCTCCCCTGTTCTTC. It is translated as CASSPPGAPLFF.